The 8 T cell receptor beta chains given below trace back to one sample, sequenced in a study of control samples from healthy donors and cancer patients. The repertoire was sequenced with immunoSEQ multiplex PCR; TCRdb's copy has only in-frame clones and lacks some. Among over 100,000 clones listed, nearly 90% were seen once. The sample comprised blood. Source of these receptors: a man aged 45-65 years in good health.

The J gene is TRBJ2-7, the V gene TRBV28; the D gene is possibly TRBD1 (6 bases). Per germline, CDR1 MDHEN and CDR2 SYDVKM. CDR3 length: 15 residues. V was shortened by 3 bases and J by 0 bases, with 12 bases between the two germline ends. CDR3 sequence reads: CASSFTAGVSYEQYF. The DNA for the CDR3 is TGTGCCAGCAGTTTTACTGCAGGGGTCTCCTACGAGCAGTACTTC.

CDR3 amino acids: CASSGGSVYNEQFF. CDR3 nucleotide sequence: TGTGCCAGCAGCGGGGGGTCTGTCTACAATGAGCAGTTCTTC. J is TRBJ2-1 and V is TRBV5-4; D is possibly TRBD2 (6 bases). V was pared by 4 bases and J by 3 bases, with 11 bases between. Per germline, CDR1 SGHNT and CDR2 YYREEE (reference sequence). CDR3 size: 14 residues. Drawing the rest from reference TRBV5-4 and TRBJ2-1, the complete variable domain is ETGVTQSPTHLIKTRGQQVTLRCSSQSGHNTVSWYQQALGQGPQFIFQYYREEENGRGNFPPRFSGLQFPNYSSELNVNALELDDSALYLCASSGGSVYNEQFFGPGTRLTVL.

This clone was observed a few times. The chain links TRBV11-2 to TRBJ1-2, with unresolved D. V was shortened by 5 bases and J by 4 bases, with 8 bases between the two germline ends. Germline CDR1 SGHAT, CDR2 FQNNGV. The CDR3 has 12 residues. This CDR3 reads CASSRLGYGYTF. The CDR3 DNA reads as TGTGCCAGCAGCCGGTTGGGCTATGGCTACACCTTC.

V gene TRBV3-1 (or the pseudogene TRBV3-2) combines with J gene TRBJ2-1; 7 bases map to TRBD2. The germline V gene has CDR1 LGHDT and CDR2 YNNKEL (reference sequence). The CDR3 covers 11 residues. The ends lost 8 bases at V and 10 bases at J; junction bases unmatched: 5. This CDR3 is CASRERGEQFF. Here the CDR3 DNA reads TGTGCCAGCCGTGAGCGGGGAGAGCAGTTCTTC.

The genes are TRBV5-8 and TRBJ2-3; tentative D call: TRBD2 (7 bases). V lost 2 bases and J 4 bases, leaving 11 bases between the germline ends. Germline assignment: CDR1 SGHTS and CDR2 YDEGEE. The CDR3 totals 14 residues. The CDR3 protein is CASSFTGRADTQYF. CDR3 DNA sequence: TGTGCCAGCAGCTTTACAGGGAGGGCAGATACGCAGTATTTT. Full variable domain (missing parts from reference TRBV5-8 and TRBJ2-3): EAGVTQSPTHLIKTRGQQATLRCSPISGHTSVYWYQQALGLGLQFLLWYDEGEERNRGNFPPRFSGRQFPNYSSELNVNALELEDSALYLCASSFTGRADTQYFGPGTRLTVL.

The rearrangement links TRBV11-2 to TRBJ2-6; D is unresolved. V lost 1 base and J 4 bases, leaving 11 bases between the germline ends. The CDR3 is 16 amino acids. The germline gives CDR1 SGHAT, CDR2 FQNNGV. CDR3 DNA sequence: TGTGCCAGCAGCTTAGGCCGTTTTGCGGGGGCCAACGTCCTGACTTTC. This encodes CASSLGRFAGANVLTF. Supplemented by reference TRBV11-2 and TRBJ2-6, the full variable domain reads EAGVAQSPRYKIIEKRQSVAFWCNPISGHATLYWYQQILGQGPKLLIQFQNNGVVDDSQLPKDRFSAERLKGVDSTLKIQPAKLEDSAVYLCASSLGRFAGANVLTFGAGSRLTVL.

CDR3 protein: CAISVPTGVYGYTF. In DNA form, the CDR3 reads TGTGCCATCAGTGTTCCTACAGGCGTCTATGGCTACACCTTC. V usage is TRBV10-3 and J usage is TRBJ1-2; D perhaps matches TRBD1 (5 bases). V lost 4 bases and J lost 4, with 13 bases in between. Germline V lookup: CDR1 ENHRY, CDR2 SYGVKD. The CDR3 spans 14 residues.

In this sample, this clone turned up once. The chain employs TRBV28 and TRBJ2-7; 10 bases agree with TRBD2. CDR3 size: 18 residues. CDR1 is MDHEN, CDR2 SYDVKM, per germline. Trimming removed 4 bases from V and 4 bases from J; junction bases left unmatched: 16. The CDR3 loop is CASSSPPAGAGGAYEQYF. As DNA, the CDR3 is TGTGCCAGCAGTTCCCCACCCGCCGGAGCGGGGGGGGCGTACGAGCAGTACTTC.